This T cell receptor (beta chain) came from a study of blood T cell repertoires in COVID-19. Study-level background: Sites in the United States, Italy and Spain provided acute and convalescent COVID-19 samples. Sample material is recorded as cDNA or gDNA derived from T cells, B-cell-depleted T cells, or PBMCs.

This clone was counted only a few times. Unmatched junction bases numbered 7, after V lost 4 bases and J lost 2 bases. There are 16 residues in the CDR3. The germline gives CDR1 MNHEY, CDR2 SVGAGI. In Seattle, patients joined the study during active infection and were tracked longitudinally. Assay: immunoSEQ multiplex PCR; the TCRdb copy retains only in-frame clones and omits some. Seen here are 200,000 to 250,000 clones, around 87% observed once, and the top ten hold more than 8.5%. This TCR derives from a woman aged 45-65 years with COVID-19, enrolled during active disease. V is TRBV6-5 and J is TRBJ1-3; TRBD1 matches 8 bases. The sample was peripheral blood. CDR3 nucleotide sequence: TGTGCCAGCAGTTCTCACAGGGGGACGACTGGAAACACCATATATTTT. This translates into CASSSHRGTTGNTIYF.